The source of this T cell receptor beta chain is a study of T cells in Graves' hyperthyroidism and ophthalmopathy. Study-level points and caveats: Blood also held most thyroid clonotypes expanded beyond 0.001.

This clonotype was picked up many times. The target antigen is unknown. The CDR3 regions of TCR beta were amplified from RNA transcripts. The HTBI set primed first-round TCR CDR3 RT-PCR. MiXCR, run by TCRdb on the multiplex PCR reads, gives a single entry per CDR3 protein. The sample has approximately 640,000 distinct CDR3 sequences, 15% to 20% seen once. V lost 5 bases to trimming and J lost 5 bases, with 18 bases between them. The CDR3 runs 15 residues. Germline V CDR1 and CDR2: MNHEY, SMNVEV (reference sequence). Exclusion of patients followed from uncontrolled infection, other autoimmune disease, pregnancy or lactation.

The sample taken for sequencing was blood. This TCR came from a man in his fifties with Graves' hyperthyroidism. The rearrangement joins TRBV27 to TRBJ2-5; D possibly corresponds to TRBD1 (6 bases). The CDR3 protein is CASSAGSRGLETQYF. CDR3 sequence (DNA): TGTGCCAGCAGTGCCGGGTCAAGGGGGTTGGAGACCCAGTACTTC.